The 5 T cell receptor beta chains below come from one sample, sequenced in a study of T cells in women clearing cervical HPV infection. Repertoires were generated with immunoSEQ multiplex PCR, while TCRdb's copy carries only in-frame clones and drops some. This listing includes 19,000 or so clones. The sample consisted of blood buffy coat. Receptors originate from a woman between 18 and 69 years old with a cervical HPV16 infection that either progressed to CIN3+ or cleared (not recorded which).

The CDR3 loop reads CASSLAEGVRNEQFF. The CDR3 DNA, read in part, is TGTGCCAGCAGCTTAGCTGAGGGGGTGAGGAATGAG. The V gene is TRBV7-2, the J gene TRBJ2-1; perhaps TRBD1 as D (6 bases). The CDR3 end falls 3 residues outside the read, so it is completed with the germline J gene. V was pared by 0 bases and J by 7 bases, with 13 bases between. Germline CDR1 reads SGHTA; CDR2 reads FQGNSA. This CDR3 spans 15 amino acids.

CDR3 sequence reads: CSVEGTGQHGYTF. CDR3 bases read: TGCAGCGTTGAGGGAACAGGACAACATGGC. The rearrangement uses TRBV29-1 and TRBJ1-2; D possibly corresponds to TRBD1 (5 bases). The read terminates 3 residues before the CDR3 end, so the remaining end is supplied by the germline J gene. The CDR3 covers 13 residues. CDR1 SQVTM and CDR2 ANQGSEA come from the germline V gene. V dropped 3 bases and J dropped 6 bases, with 14 bases sitting between them.

As concerns this clone: The sequence runs out 3 residues before the end of the CDR3; the remainder is reconstructed from the germline J gene. This chain uses TRBV11-3 with TRBJ2-7, with 11 bases aligning to TRBD1. From germline, CDR1 is SGHNT and CDR2 YENEEA. Trimming cost V 4 bases and J 3 bases; bases outside gene matches: 2. This CDR3 region has 14 residues. CDR3 sequence reads: CASSSGTGGYEQYF. The sequenced part of the CDR3 DNA is TGTGCCAGCAGCTCCGGGACAGGGGGCTACGAG.

Remarks on this clone: The missing CDR3 end, 3 residues past where the read stops, is filled in from the germline J gene. J is TRBJ2-5 and V is TRBV19; 11 bases line up with TRBD2. The V gene's germline CDR1 is LNHDA and CDR2 SQIVND (reference sequence). The CDR3 has 14 amino acids. Losses at the gene ends were 8 bases for V and 2 bases for J; bases not matched to a gene: 4. CDR3 sequence reads: CASSTSGIQETQYF. The sequenced CDR3 bases are TGTGCCAGTTCGACTAGCGGGATTCAAGAGACC. The whole variable domain, filled in from reference TRBV19 and TRBJ2-5, reads DGGITQSPKYLFRKEGQNVTLSCEQNLNHDAMYWYRQDPGQGLRLIYYSQIVNDFQKGDIAEGYSVSREKKESFPLTVTSAQKNPTAFYLCASSTSGIQETQYFGPGTRLLVL.

With respect to this clone: Read data end 3 residues before the CDR3 end; the end is taken from the germline J gene. The V and J genes are TRBV2 and TRBJ1-4; D may be TRBD1 (5 bases). The germline V and J ends were trimmed by 7 bases and 1 base, with 10 bases remaining between them. The CDR3 totals 14 residues. The V gene's germline CDR1 is SNHLY and CDR2 FYNNEI. This CDR3 reads CASIPGRTNEKLFF. The sequenced CDR3 bases are TGTGCCAGCATCCCAGGGAGAACTAATGAAAAA.